This T cell receptor (beta chain) was retrieved from a study of blood T cell repertoires in COVID-19. Study at large: Samples came from the United States, Italy and Spain, spanning acute and convalescent COVID-19.

TCRdb keeps only in-frame clones here, not all; method: immunoSEQ multiplex PCR. Among 150,000 to 200,000 clones listed, roughly 90% were seen once. The CDR3 has 16 residues. V lost 4 bases to trimming and J lost 3 bases, with 19 bases between them. CDR1 ENHRY and CDR2 SYGVKD come from the germline V gene. Cohort assignment relied on participant-reported clinical history. Sequenced: PBMCs or T cells enriched from blood (not recorded which). The chain employs TRBV10-3 and TRBJ2-7; D may be TRBD1 (5 bases). The TCR comes from a human donor with acute COVID-19. The donor label of this sample is uncertain. The CDR3 DNA sequence: TGTGCCATCAGTGGAAGGACACCGATGGCGGACTACGAGCAGTACTTC. It is translated as CAISGRTPMADYEQYF.